The text below deals with one TCR beta chain. The clone's antigen remains unknown. There are no base qualities to consult, and no much larger clone falls within one base. The record originates from a study of cytomegalovirus exposure and HLA in healthy donors (TCRdb year 2017). Some background on the complete study: An earlier analysis of approximately 590 of the donors reported 250 to 300 Gb of sequence data and 117 million unique TCR beta sequences from around 200 million T cells. Using immunosequencing, the study profiled T cell repertoires from 640 or so subjects and related those repertoires to cytomegalovirus serostatus. Approximately 300 gigabases of sequencing data and tens of millions of unique TCR sequences were included in an early release covering several hundred HLA-typed donors. A handful of DR-DQ haplotypes were handled as single units for association and clustering because linkage in the cohort was strong. Rather than drawing on any new phenotypic data, the later analysis identified candidate immune exposures from TCR beta sequences and the way those sequences occurred across donors. HLA typing covered class I and class II loci at four-digit resolution. The study combined high-throughput TCR immunosequencing, statistical association of individual TCRs with disease status, and machine learning to predict cytomegalovirus infection status. Typing coverage varied by locus: 629-630 donors for A, B, C, DRB1 and DQB1; roughly 510 for DQA1; some 610 for DPA1; roughly 470 for DPB1. Across approximately 400 genotyped donors of the cohort, an average of 235,054 unique TCR beta nucleotide sequences per donor were sequenced, and around 20% of those sequences were non-productive. Alongside the repertoire data, information on donor age, sex, ethnicity and CMV serostatus was compiled. Genome-wide SNP genotypes for about 65% of the roughly 700 donors were used in a later genetic analysis, which treated that subset as a discovery cohort. In an earlier analysis of 500 to 650 of the donors, high-throughput TCR beta sequencing was used to judge whether each TCR beta V gene segment behaved as functional or pseudogenic. Of the approximately 400 genotyped donors, over 80% were placed in the genetic ancestry cluster associated with self-reported Caucasian donors. A later analysis re-examined previously published TCR beta repertoires from around 670 donors and added high-resolution HLA genotyping to investigate patterns of TCR occurrence. The study aimed to test whether cataloging public T cell receptors could reveal signatures of past pathogen exposure. Along with the roughly 700-subject first cohort, a separate validation cohort of around 120 different subjects was used. Every repertoire in the discovery cohort had been generated on one and the same sequencing platform.

Results the study describes overall, beyond this receptor: Specific HLA alleles were associated with 16,951 TCR beta sequences at a false discovery rate of 0.05 in a later analysis. According to a later genetic analysis, donors in an Asian-associated ancestry cluster had fewer N-insertions in productive TCRs than the approximately 700-donor mean. Compared with equally common non-associated chains, HLA-associated TCR beta chains in a later analysis were more clonally expanded and had lower generation probabilities. A few of the identified cytomegalovirus-associated TCR beta chains were confirmed in vitro to be specific for cytomegalovirus antigens. V-gene and J-gene trimming of TCR beta chains was associated with a missense DCLRE1C variant in a later genetic analysis, and the association was replicated in an independent cohort. The 87-base-pair reads could not distinguish some IMGT-functional V segments, including TRBV6-2 and TRBV6-3, so those segments were excluded. The authors suggested that the approach could potentially be extended to other disease states and immunological phenotypes. CMV serostatus was the only immune exposure information available for the cohort. Linkage disequilibrium might explain the correlated functional status among segregating V segments, but an unknown experimental factor could not be ruled out. In the study, around 150 TCR beta chains were listed as associated with cytomegalovirus. Because HLA typing was unavailable for some donors at each locus, only the typed subset was used in association tests. According to a later analysis, parvovirus B19, influenza, CMV and Epstein-Barr virus appeared linked to several top co-occurrence clusters. When HLA alleles, especially DR and DQ, strongly co-occurred, TCR associations were difficult to assign to individual alleles. A further reported finding was that TCR beta sequences accurately predicted the HLA-A and HLA-B alleles for most subjects in the first cohort. Sequencing depth was assumed to be roughly uniform across donors in the presence/absence analyses, though that assumption may not hold. A cluster of highly shared sequence variants was judged likely to be a technical artifact of the sequencing pipeline. Most CMV-associated TCR beta chains appeared to be HLA-restricted in a later analysis, and the HLA associations seemed to be driven largely by CMV exposure. In this cohort, only TCR beta chains were sequenced, and detectable features were limited by the absence of alpha or paired-chain data. The classifier was reported to diagnose cytomegalovirus status with high specificity and sensitivity in both the original and validation cohorts. In an earlier analysis of under 600 of the donors, most TCR beta V segments were observed in productive rearrangements about 87% or about 30% of the time, broadly matching IMGT annotations. Because counts were too low, some 16 rarely observed V segments, including chromosome 9 orphons, were excluded from the earlier analysis of about 500 of the donors. A later analysis found that TCR association rates varied across HLA loci, with DRB1 alleles showing the most associated TCRs and HLA-C alleles the fewest. Most TCR sequences were observed very rarely across donors, whereas some public TCRs were present in many individuals.

The cohort comprised fewer than 750 healthy bone marrow donors. At the time of sampling, all cohort members were nominally healthy, though unrecorded immune exposures were likely present. The donor tested CMV seropositive and was one of the 289 seropositive cohort members. Every donor gave a peripheral blood sample, and the peripheral blood mononuclear cells from that sample were used for TCR beta sequencing. Genomic DNA extraction from the blood cell samples was performed with the Qiagen DNeasy Blood Extraction Kit. The CDR3 sequence holds 14 residues, the cysteine and phenylalanine included. CDR3 DNA only is kept here, 42 bases in frame from base 1. Reading the germline V gene gives CDR1 SGHVS and CDR2 FNYEAQ. At the junction V is shortened by 1 base and J by 5 bases; bases outside the gene matches: 3. Receptors were amplified or captured by the immunoSEQ multiplex PCR assay. For the multiplex PCR, a mixture combining 60 forward primers for TCR Vbeta segments and 13 reverse primers for TCR Jbeta segments was used. Amplification of the CDR3 region of rearranged TCR beta genes was performed with a multiplex PCR assay on genomic DNA. On the Illumina HiSeq System, the amplified TCR beta libraries were sequenced as 87-base-pair reads. The original methods were these. Across the 600 to 700 repertoires, a later analysis counted 80 million or so unique TCR beta chains, 9.5 million to 13 million of which were shared by at least two donors. Raw reads were error-corrected and collapsed into unique sequences with a nearest-neighbor algorithm that merged closely related sequences to remove PCR and sequencing errors. Alignment of CDR3 sequences to IMGT reference sequences was used to assign V, D and J gene segments. For a sequence to be retained, a match of at least six nucleotides to both a V gene segment and a J gene segment was required. A rearrangement was called productive if the CDR3 had no stop codons and remained in frame with V and J, and every other rearrangement was called non-productive. Following IMGT convention, CDR3 was defined as the stretch from the second conserved V-encoded cysteine up to the conserved J-encoded phenylalanine. In an earlier analysis of 500 to 650 of the donors, sequences lacking an unambiguous match to a single V gene segment were excluded. An earlier analysis of a few hundred of the donors classified V segments as functional when productive rearrangements were above 56.7% and as segregating when the standard deviation between donors was above 5%. A statistical classification framework was developed to diagnose cytomegalovirus status using the catalog of TCR beta chain sequences. V and J gene assignment, in a later analysis, came from comparing TCR nucleotide sequences with IMGT/GENE-DB human TR gene sequences. The TCRdist pipeline was used in a later analysis to assign CDR3 sequences and most-parsimonious VDJ recombination scenarios. In a later analysis, each TCR beta chain was defined by its CDR3 amino acid sequence together with its V-gene family, and reads without a unique V-gene family were excluded. In a later analysis, approximately 640 highly shared, low-generation-probability nucleotide sequences were removed to address suspected cross-contamination and a sequencing artifact. A later analysis calculated a clonal expansion index for each public chain from normalized within-repertoire ranks of inferred template counts. A later analysis computed generation probabilities with a VDJ recombination model fitted to out-of-frame rearrangements, and checked the results against IGoR. In a later analysis, TCR-TCR, TCR-HLA and TCR-CMV co-occurrence was scored with hypergeometric tests, and a repertoire-size bias correction was applied to TCR pairs. To estimate false discovery rates, a later analysis permuted the HLA or CMV assignments 20 times. In a later analysis, co-occurring TCRs were grouped using DBSCAN, and TCRdist sequence similarity was added for clustering within HLA-allele-positive subsets. Repertoires with fewer than 30,000 or more than 120,000 public chains, plus five repertoires with anomalous nucleotide sharing, were excluded from co-occurrence clustering. The immuneACCESS repertoire file appears here via TCRdb, limited to in-frame rearrangements. These files lack a portion of the clones; in checked studies, under half of the deficit traces to unresolved V genes, and the cause of the others is not known. The V and J calls and the clone size are those of that table, but D and trimming were determined from the DNA. This sample is represented by fewer than 250,000 clones; around 86% of them were singletons. The top ten clones comprise around 9.6% of the sample.

The rearrangement combines TRBV7-6 with TRBJ2-3; 7 middle bases align to TRBD2. The sample comprised PBMCs. This sequence was found in a woman in her forties or fifties in good health and CMV-seropositive. This receptor has the CDR3 CASSLVEREDTQYF. The bases read TGTGCCAGCAGCTTAGTAGAGCGGGAAGATACGCAGTATTTT.